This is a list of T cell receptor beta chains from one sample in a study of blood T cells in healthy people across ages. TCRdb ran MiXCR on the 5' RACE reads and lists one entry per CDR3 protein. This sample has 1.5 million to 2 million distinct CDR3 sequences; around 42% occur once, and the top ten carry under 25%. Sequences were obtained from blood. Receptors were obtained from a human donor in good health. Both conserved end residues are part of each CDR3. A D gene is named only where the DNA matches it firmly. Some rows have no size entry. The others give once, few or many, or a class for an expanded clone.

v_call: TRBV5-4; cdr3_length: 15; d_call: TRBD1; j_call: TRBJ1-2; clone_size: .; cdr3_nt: TGTGCCAGCAGCTTCCAGGACAGGGGTTCCTATGGCTACACCTTC; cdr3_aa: CASSFQDRGSYGYTF
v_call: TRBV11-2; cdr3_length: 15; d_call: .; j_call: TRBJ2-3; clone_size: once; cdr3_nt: TGTGCCAGCAGCAGAAGTTACCCGAGCACAGATACGCAGTATTTT; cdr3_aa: CASSRSYPSTDTQYF
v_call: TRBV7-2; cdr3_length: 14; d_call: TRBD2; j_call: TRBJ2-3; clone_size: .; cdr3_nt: TGTGCCAGCAGCTCGATAATAGCGGGGGATAAACAGTATTTT; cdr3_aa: CASSSIIAGDKQYF
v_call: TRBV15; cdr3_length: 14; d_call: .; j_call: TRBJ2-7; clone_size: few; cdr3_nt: TGTGCCACCAGCAGAAGGGACCCGGGAAACGAGCAGTACTTC; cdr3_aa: CATSRRDPGNEQYF
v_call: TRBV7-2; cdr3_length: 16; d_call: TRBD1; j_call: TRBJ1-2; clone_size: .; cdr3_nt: TGTGCCAGCAGCTTCTCCGGGACAGGCCCCATTTATGGCTACACCTTC; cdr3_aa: CASSFSGTGPIYGYTF
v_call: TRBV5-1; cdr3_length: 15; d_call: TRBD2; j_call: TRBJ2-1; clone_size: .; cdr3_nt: TGCGCCAACAGCTCCGCGGGGGAGTTCTACAATGAGCAGTTCTTC; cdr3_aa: CANSSAGEFYNEQFF
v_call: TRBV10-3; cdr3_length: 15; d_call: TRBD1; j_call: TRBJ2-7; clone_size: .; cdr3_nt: TGTGCCATCAGTCCCGCCGGGACAGGAGCATACGAGCAGTACTTC; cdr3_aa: CAISPAGTGAYEQYF
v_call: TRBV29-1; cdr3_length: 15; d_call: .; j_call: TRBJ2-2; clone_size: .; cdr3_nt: TGCAGCGTTGAAGGTCGGGGCTCCGGTACCGGGGAGCTGTTTTTT; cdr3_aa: CSVEGRGSGTGELFF
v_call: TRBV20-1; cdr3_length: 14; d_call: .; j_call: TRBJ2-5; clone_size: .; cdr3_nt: TGCAGTGCTAGAGGGGCGGGGTACCAAGAGACCCAGTACTTC; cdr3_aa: CSARGAGYQETQYF
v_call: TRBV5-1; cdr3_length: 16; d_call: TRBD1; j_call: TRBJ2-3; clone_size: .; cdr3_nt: TGCGCCAGCAGCTCCCAGACCCCAGGGGGCACAGGTACGCAGTATTTT; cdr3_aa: CASSSQTPGGTGTQYF
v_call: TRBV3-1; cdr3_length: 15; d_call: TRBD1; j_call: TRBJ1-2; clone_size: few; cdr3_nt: TGTGCCAGCAGCCAAAGCTCACAGGGGCACTATGGCTACACCTTC; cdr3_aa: CASSQSSQGHYGYTF
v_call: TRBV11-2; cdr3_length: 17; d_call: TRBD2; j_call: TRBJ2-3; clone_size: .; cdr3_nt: TGTGCCAGCAGCTTAGTGGCTAGCGGGGGGGATTCAGATACGCAGTATTTT; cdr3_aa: CASSLVASGGDSDTQYF
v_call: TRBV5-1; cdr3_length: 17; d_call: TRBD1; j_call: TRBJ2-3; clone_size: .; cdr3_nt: TGCGCCAGCAGCTTGGAAGAGGACAGGGGTTTGACAGATACGCAGTATTTT; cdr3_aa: CASSLEEDRGLTDTQYF
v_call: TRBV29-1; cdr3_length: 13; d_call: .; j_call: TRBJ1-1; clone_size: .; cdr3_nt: TGCAGCGTTGAGGAGACAGAGAACACTGAAGCTTTCTTT; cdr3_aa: CSVEETENTEAFF
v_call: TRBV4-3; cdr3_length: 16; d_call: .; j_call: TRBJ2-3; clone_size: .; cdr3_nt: TGCGCCAGCAGCCCTGATAAAATCGGGAACACAGATACGCAGTATTTT; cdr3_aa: CASSPDKIGNTDTQYF
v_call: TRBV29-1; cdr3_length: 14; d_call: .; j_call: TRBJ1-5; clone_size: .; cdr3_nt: TGCAGCGTCCCCGACGGGAGTTGCAATCAGCCCCAGCATTTT; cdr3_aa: CSVPDGSCNQPQHF
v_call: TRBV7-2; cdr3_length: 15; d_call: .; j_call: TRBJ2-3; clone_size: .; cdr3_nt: TGTGCCAGCAGCTTCGAGGGTATAAGCACAGATACGCAGTATTTT; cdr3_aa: CASSFEGISTDTQYF
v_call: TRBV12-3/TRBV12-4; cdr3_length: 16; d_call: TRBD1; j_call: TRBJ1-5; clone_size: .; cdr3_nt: TGTGCCAGCAGCCCCGGCGGGACAGGTGGGGATCAGCCCCAGCATTTT; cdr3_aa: CASSPGGTGGDQPQHF
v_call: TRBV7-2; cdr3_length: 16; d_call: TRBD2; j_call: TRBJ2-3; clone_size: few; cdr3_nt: TGTGCCAGCAGCTTAGTGGGTCGGGGGGGCCGGGATACGCAGTATTTT; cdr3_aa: CASSLVGRGGRDTQYF
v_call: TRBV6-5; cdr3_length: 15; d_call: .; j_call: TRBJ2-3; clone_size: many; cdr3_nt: TGTGCCAGCAGTTACTCGGGGTTCGAGGAAGATACGCAGTATTTT; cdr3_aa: CASSYSGFEEDTQYF
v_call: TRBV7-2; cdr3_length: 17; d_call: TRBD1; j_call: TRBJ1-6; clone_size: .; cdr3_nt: TGTGCCAGCAGCTTAACCTACCCGGGACAGAATAATTCACCCCTCCACTTT; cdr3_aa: CASSLTYPGQNNSPLHF
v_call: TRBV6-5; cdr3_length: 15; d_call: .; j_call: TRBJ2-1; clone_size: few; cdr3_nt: TGTGCCAGCAGTTACGGCGCGGGGGCTGCCAATGAGCAGTTCTTC; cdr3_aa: CASSYGAGAANEQFF
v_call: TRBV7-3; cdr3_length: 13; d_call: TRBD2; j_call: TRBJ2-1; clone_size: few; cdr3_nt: TGTGCCAGCAGCACCGAGCGGGGGGGCCTGGAGTTCTTC; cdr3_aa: CASSTERGGLEFF
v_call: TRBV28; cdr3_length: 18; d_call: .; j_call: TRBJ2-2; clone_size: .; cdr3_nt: TGTGCCAGCAGTTTATTCTACGCTAGGGGGTTGGACACCGGGGAGCCGTTTTTT; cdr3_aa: CASSLFYARGLDTGEPFF
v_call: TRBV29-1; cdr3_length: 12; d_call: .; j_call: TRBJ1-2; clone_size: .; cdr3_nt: TGCAGCGCCTTACTCGGTAACTATGGCTACACCTTC; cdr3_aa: CSALLGNYGYTF